Each of the 22 T cell receptor beta chains below was sequenced from the same sample in a study of blood T cells in healthy people across ages. Combining a sample-barcoded 5' primer with a J-beta primer mix, a second PCR ran for 7 to 11 cycles. One entry per CDR3 protein, called by TCRdb with MiXCR from the 5' RACE reads. The sample has 1.5 million or so distinct CDR3 sequences, 42% seen once; the top ten hold around 8%. Sequenced: blood. Every receptor here comes from a woman aged 18-29 years in good health.

The CDR3 protein is CASSQGRGPSYEQYF. CDR3 nucleotides: TGTGCCAGCAGCCAAGGGCGCGGCCCCTCGTACGAGCAGTACTTC. V is TRBV14 and J is TRBJ2-7, with D uncertain. V was clipped by 1 base and J by 4 bases, with 14 bases between them. The CDR3 runs 15 residues. In germline, CDR1 is SGHDN, CDR2 FVKESK.

The chain employs TRBV7-3 and TRBJ2-2, with D hard to call. CDR1 and CDR2 from the germline V gene are SGHTA and FQGTGA. This CDR3 has 15 amino acids. V lost 3 bases and J lost 5, with 13 bases in between. The CDR3 DNA follows: TGTGCCAGCAGCTTTAGGGCCGGCGGAACCGGGGAGCTGTTTTTT. Amino acid sequence: CASSFRAGGTGELFF.

This clonotype was observed a handful of times. The chain recombines TRBV20-1 with TRBJ2-7; tentatively, D is TRBD2 (5 bases). V was shortened by 5 bases and J by 3 bases, with 11 bases between the two germline ends. The CDR3 totals 12 residues. CDR1 is DFQATT and CDR2 is SNEGSKA in the germline V gene (reference sequence). In nucleotides, the CDR3 is TGCAGTGCTGAAGCGGTTTACTACGAGCAGTACTTC. It specifies CSAEAVYYEQYF.

This clonotype appeared a few times. The CDR3 DNA reads TGTGCCAGCAGCTGGGCAGGGGCTCCCGCCATCACTGAAGCTTTCTTT. Translating it yields CASSWAGAPAITEAFF. This chain joins TRBV7-9 and TRBJ1-1; perhaps TRBD1 as D (6 bases). Trimming removed 4 bases from V and 4 bases from J, with 19 bases in between. This CDR3 is 16 amino acids long. Germline V lookup: CDR1 SEHNR, CDR2 FQNEAQ (reference sequence).

This clonotype was seen a handful of times. The chain recombines TRBV7-9 with TRBJ2-5; maybe TRBD1 (6 bases). The CDR3 consists of 15 residues. The germline gives CDR1 SEHNR, CDR2 FQNEAQ (reference sequence). V gave up 1 base and J gave up 1 base, with 10 bases separating them. The CDR3 bases are TGTGCCAGCAGCTTAGATCGAGGGGGCCAAGAGACCCAGTACTTC. It specifies CASSLDRGGQETQYF.

This chain uses TRBV3-1 with TRBJ2-6, with 11 bases matching TRBD2. CDR3 length: 18 residues. CDR1 is LGHDT and CDR2 is YNNKEL in the germline V gene (reference sequence). J lost 2 bases, V lost 4 bases, and 7 bases had no gene match. In nucleotides, the CDR3 is TGTGCCAGCAGCCCGGAGGGACTAGCGGTACCTGGGGCCAACGTCCTGACTTTC. It yields the protein CASSPEGLAVPGANVLTF.

This chain uses TRBV28 with TRBJ2-2; 8 nucleotides align to TRBD1. V lost 6 bases and J lost 3; bases outside the gene matches: 9. This CDR3 is 16 amino acids long. Germline V gene sequence: CDR1 MDHEN, CDR2 SYDVKM. The CDR3 is CASRLSGTGHTGELFF. For the CDR3, the DNA is TGTGCCAGCAGACTCTCGGGGACAGGCCACACCGGGGAGCTGTTTTTT.

In this sample, this clonotype turned up a few times. V and J are TRBV27 and TRBJ2-1; TRBD2 agrees at 14 bases. This CDR3 is 16 amino acids long. The J segment lost 7 bases and the V segment lost 6 bases, leaving 8 bases of the junction unmatched. Germline lookup yields CDR1 MNHEY and CDR2 SMNVEV (reference sequence). CDR3 bases: TGTGCCAGCAGCCAAACCGGGACTAGCGGGAGAAATGAGCAGTTCTTC. Protein sequence: CASSQTGTSGRNEQFF.

This clonotype was seen a handful of times. This chain joins TRBV2 and TRBJ2-1; weak D call: TRBD1 (6 bases). Germline V gives CDR1 SNHLY, CDR2 FYNNEI. V was shortened by 5 bases and J by 3 bases, with 14 bases between the two germline ends. The CDR3 runs to 15 residues. In DNA form, the CDR3 reads TGTGCCAGCAGTAAACAGGGTTTCGGCTACAATGAGCAGTTCTTC. Translation: CASSKQGFGYNEQFF.

This clonotype was detected a few times. The rearrangement joins TRBV28 to TRBJ2-7; D may be TRBD2 (6 bases). Germline V gene data show CDR1 as MDHEN and CDR2 as SYDVKM. The CDR3 extends over 13 amino acids. Trimming cost V 6 bases and J 6 bases, with 15 bases left between them. The CDR3 loop is CASSSPGGVEQYF. Written as DNA, the CDR3 is TGTGCCAGCAGCTCCCCCGGAGGGGTCGAGCAGTACTTC.

V and J are TRBV5-1 and TRBJ1-2; TRBD1 matches at 7 bases. This CDR3 contains 15 residues. Per germline, CDR1 SGHRS and CDR2 YFSETQ. Unmatched junction bases numbered 6, after V lost 4 bases and J lost 0 bases. CDR3 residues: CASSRRQGANYGYTF. In DNA, the CDR3 is TGCGCCAGCAGCAGACGACAGGGAGCTAACTATGGCTACACCTTC.

The chain links TRBV24-1 to TRBJ2-2, with D maybe TRBD1 (5 bases). CDR3 length: 13 residues. V lost 6 bases and J 6 bases, leaving 10 bases between the germline ends. Germline V gene lookup returns CDR1 KGHDR and CDR2 SFDVKD. In nucleotides, the CDR3 is TGTGCCACCAGTCCAGGGCTGTCCGGGGAGCTGTTTTTT. Translation: CATSPGLSGELFF.

The chain has TRBV6-5 and TRBJ2-4; TRBD1 aligns across 8 bases. The J call may be wrong; the DNA end is better matched by TRBJ2-7. CDR1 is MNHEY, CDR2 SVGAGI, per germline. The CDR3 has 14 residues. CDR3 sequence (DNA): TGTGCCAGCAGTTACGACCAGGGGGCCCTCGAGCAGTACTTC. Protein product: CASSYDQGALEQYF.

The chain couples TRBV3-1 to TRBJ2-4, with D maybe TRBD2 (6 bases). The end of the DNA aligns better with TRBJ2-7, so the J call may be wrong. The germline CDR1 and CDR2 sequences are LGHDT and YNNKEL (reference sequence). The CDR3 consists of 15 residues. In DNA form, the CDR3 reads TGTGCCAGCAGCCAAGGGACGGGGGTTCTATACGAGCAGTACTTC. It codes for CASSQGTGVLYEQYF.

V usage is TRBV18 and J usage is TRBJ1-2, with a possible D match to TRBD1 (6 bases). CDR1 is KGHSH, CDR2 LQKENI, per germline. V was cut by 6 bases and J by 8 bases, with 19 bases left in between. This CDR3 contains 14 residues. DNA for the CDR3: TGTGCCAGCTCGAGGGGGGGCACCGGAGACGGCTACACCTTC. Translated, it gives CASSRGGTGDGYTF.

This clonotype was observed at least ten times. The chain carries TRBV20-1 and TRBJ2-3; TRBD1 might be the D (5 bases). The germline V and J ends were trimmed by 6 bases and 0 bases, with 10 bases remaining between them. The CDR3 covers 13 residues. Germline assignment: CDR1 DFQATT and CDR2 SNEGSKA (reference sequence). For the CDR3, the DNA is TGCAGTGCCAGGGCGGCTAGCACAGATACGCAGTATTTT. Its protein product is CSARAASTDTQYF.

Many counts were recorded for this clonotype. The chain recombines TRBV7-8 with TRBJ2-3; 7 bases match TRBD2. Germline V gene data show CDR1 as SGHVS and CDR2 as FQNEAQ. The CDR3 extends over 16 amino acids. J was trimmed by 4 bases and V by 5 bases; bases with no gene match: 12. The CDR3 sequence is CASSGIGLGLADTQYF. The CDR3 DNA reads as TGTGCCAGCAGCGGCATCGGACTAGGACTGGCAGATACGCAGTATTTT.

V and J are TRBV25-1 and TRBJ1-2; the match to TRBD1 covers 12 bases. The germline CDR1 and CDR2 sequences are MGHDK and SYGVNS. The CDR3 runs 14 residues. V was clipped by 3 bases and J by 9 bases; unmatched bases: 5. The CDR3 reads CASSDGTGGLSYTF. In DNA form, the CDR3 reads TGTGCCAGCAGTGATGGGACAGGGGGCCTGAGCTACACCTTC.

This clonotype has at least ten counts. The chain employs TRBV11-1 and TRBJ2-1; D perhaps matches TRBD2 (5 bases). The V end lost 4 bases, the J end lost 6 bases, and 10 bases lay between the germline ends. Germline V lookup: CDR1 SGHAT, CDR2 FQDESV (reference sequence). The CDR3 is made up of 13 amino acids. CDR3 region: CASSWTGPNEQFF. CDR3 nucleotides: TGTGCCAGCAGCTGGACTGGGCCCAATGAGCAGTTCTTC.

The chain links TRBV6-5 to TRBJ2-7, with TRBD1 matching over 7 bases. V lost 5 bases and J lost 2; bases outside the gene matches: 6. The CDR3 runs to 14 residues. Germline CDR1 and CDR2: MNHEY and SVGAGI. CDR3 sequence reads: CASSRADRAYEQYF. CDR3 sequence (DNA): TGTGCCAGCAGTCGAGCCGACAGGGCCTACGAGCAGTACTTC.

In its sample, this clonotype was seen a few times. V gene TRBV12-3 or TRBV12-4 combines with J gene TRBJ2-1, with unresolved D. CDR3 length equals 15 residues. Deletions cut 5 bases from V and 2 bases from J, with 13 bases between. CDR3 sequence: CASSPRVVPYNEQFF. CDR3 coding DNA: TGTGCCAGCAGTCCCCGCGTAGTCCCCTACAATGAGCAGTTCTTC.

The genes are TRBV6-5 and TRBJ2-1; 7 nucleotides match TRBD1. The CDR3 totals 14 residues. Germline-derived CDR1 and CDR2 are MNHEY and SVGAGI. The trim removed 8 bases at V and 0 bases at J, leaving 4 bases unmatched. Here the CDR3 DNA reads TGTGCCAGCGGGGGACAGAGCTCCTACAATGAGCAGTTCTTC. This encodes CASGGQSSYNEQFF.